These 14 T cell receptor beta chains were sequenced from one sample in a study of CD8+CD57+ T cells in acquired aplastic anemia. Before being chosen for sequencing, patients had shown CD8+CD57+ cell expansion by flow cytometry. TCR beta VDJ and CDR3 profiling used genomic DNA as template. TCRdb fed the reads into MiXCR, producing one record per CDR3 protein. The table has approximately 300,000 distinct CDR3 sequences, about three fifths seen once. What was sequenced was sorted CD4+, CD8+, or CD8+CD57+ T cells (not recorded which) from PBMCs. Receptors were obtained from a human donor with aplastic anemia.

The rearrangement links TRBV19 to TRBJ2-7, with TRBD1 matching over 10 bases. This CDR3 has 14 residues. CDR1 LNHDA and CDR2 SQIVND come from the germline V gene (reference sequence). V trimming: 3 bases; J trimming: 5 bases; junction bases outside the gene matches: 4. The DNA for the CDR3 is TGTGCCAGTAGTATCGGGACAGGGGTAGACGAGCAGTACTTC. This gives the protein CASSIGTGVDEQYF.

The DNA of the CDR3 is TGTGCCAGCAGCCGAACCAGCGGGGGTAACAATGAGCAGTTCTTC. It encodes CASSRTSGGNNEQFF. This chain links TRBV7-3 with TRBJ2-1; 8 bases align to TRBD2. CDR1 SGHTA and CDR2 FQGTGA come from the germline V gene. V lost 5 bases and J lost 5; bases outside the gene matches: 8. This CDR3 has 15 amino acids.

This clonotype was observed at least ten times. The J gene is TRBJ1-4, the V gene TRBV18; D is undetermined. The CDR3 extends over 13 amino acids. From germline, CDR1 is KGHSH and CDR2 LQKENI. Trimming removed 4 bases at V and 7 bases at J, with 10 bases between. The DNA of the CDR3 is TGTGCCAGCTCACGGGGAGGAGGTGAAAAACTGTTTTTT. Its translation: CASSRGGGEKLFF.

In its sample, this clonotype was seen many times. The CDR3 loop reads CASSPGKEPVGYTF. In DNA form, the CDR3 reads TGTGCCAGCAGCCCAGGAAAAGAGCCGGTTGGCTACACCTTC. The gene calls are TRBV5-8 and TRBJ1-2, with no clear D. V lost 4 bases and J 7 bases, leaving 17 bases between the germline ends. Germline V gives CDR1 SGHTS, CDR2 YDEGEE. This CDR3 comprises 14 residues.

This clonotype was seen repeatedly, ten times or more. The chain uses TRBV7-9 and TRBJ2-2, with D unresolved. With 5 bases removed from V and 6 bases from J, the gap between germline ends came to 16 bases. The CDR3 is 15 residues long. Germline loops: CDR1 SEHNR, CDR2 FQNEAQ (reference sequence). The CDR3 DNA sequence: TGTGCCAGCAGCCCCGGTGGTTCCCGAGCCGGGGAGCTGTTTTTT. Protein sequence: CASSPGGSRAGELFF.

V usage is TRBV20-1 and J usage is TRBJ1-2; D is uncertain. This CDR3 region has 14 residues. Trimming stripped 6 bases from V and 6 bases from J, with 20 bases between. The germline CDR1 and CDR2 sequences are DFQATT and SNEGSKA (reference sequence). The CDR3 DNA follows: TGCAGTGCCGCGGGAACGGATCGGCGGGATGGCTACACCTTC. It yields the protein CSAAGTDRRDGYTF.

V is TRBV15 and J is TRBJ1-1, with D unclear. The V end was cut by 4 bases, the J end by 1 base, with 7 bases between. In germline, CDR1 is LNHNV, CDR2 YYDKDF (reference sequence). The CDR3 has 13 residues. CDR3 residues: CATSKQQNTEAFF. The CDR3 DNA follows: TGTGCCACCAGCAAACAGCAGAACACTGAAGCTTTCTTT.

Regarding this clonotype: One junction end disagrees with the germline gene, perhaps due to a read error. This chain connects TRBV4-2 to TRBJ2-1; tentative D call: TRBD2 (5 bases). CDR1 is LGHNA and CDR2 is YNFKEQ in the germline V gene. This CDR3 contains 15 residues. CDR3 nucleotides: TGTGCCAGCAGCCAAGATAACAGCGGAAGGAATGAGCAGTGCTTC. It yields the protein CASSQDNSGRNEQCF.

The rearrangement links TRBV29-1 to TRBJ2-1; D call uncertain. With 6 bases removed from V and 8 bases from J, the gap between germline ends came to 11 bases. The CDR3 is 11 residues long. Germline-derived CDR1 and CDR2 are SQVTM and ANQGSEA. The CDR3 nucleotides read TGCAGCGTACCGACGTTTCATGAGCAGTTCTTC. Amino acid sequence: CSVPTFHEQFF.

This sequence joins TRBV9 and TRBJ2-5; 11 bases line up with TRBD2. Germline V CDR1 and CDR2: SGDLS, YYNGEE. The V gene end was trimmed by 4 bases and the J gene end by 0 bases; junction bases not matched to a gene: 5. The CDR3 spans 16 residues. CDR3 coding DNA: TGTGCCAGCAGCCCCCGACTAGCGGGGTACCAAGAGACCCAGTACTTC. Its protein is CASSPRLAGYQETQYF.

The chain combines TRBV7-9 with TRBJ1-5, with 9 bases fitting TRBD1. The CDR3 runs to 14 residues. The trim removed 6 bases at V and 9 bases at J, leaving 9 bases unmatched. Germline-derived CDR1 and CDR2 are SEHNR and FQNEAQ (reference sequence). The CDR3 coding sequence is TGTGCCAGCAGTTCACAGGGGGCCGGCGGGCCCCAGCATTTT. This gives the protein CASSSQGAGGPQHF.

This chain's CDR3 is CASSFGTVSYEQYF. CDR3 DNA sequence: TGTGCCAGCAGCTTTGGGACAGTCTCCTACGAGCAGTACTTC. The chain carries TRBV7-8 and TRBJ2-7; 7 bases fit TRBD1. V shed 3 bases, J shed 0 bases, and the junction held 2 bases outside the gene matches. Germline assignment: CDR1 SGHVS and CDR2 FQNEAQ. The CDR3 totals 14 residues.

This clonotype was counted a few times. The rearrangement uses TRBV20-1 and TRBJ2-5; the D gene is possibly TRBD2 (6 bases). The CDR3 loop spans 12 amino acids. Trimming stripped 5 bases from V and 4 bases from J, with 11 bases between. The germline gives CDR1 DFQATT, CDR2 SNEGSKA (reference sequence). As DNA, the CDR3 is TGCAGTGCTGTAAGGGGAGGAGAGACCCAGTACTTC. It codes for CSAVRGGETQYF.

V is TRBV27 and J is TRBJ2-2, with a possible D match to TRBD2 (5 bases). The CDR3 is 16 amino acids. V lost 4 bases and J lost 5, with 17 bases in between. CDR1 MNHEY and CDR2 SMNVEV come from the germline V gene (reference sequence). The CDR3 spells CASSWAGVQGTGELFF. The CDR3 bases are TGTGCCAGCAGTTGGGCGGGCGTACAAGGAACCGGGGAGCTGTTTTTT.